This is a list of T cell receptor beta chains from one sample in a study of shared clonotypes between healthy human individuals. Libraries were prepared by immunoSEQ multiplex PCR; TCRdb keeps only in-frame clonotypes and omits some of them. The table has roughly 490,000 clones, approximately 79% seen once. Sequenced input: PBMCs. The receptors come from a woman aged 40-49 years in good health. Some clones in this sample may be carry-over from other donors' samples. Each CDR3 is given with its conserved first and last residue.

TRBV10-1	TRBJ2-2	CASSVSGNTGELFF
TRBV18	TRBJ2-1	CASSPLGLAEGSYNEQFF
TRBV5-4	TRBJ2-7	CASSYQQGPYEQYF
TRBV25-1	-	CASSSEGVAGHYEQYF
TRBV6-6	TRBJ2-7	CASSDSASSGIYEQYF
TRBV5-1	TRBJ2-5	CASSSVGGQETQYF
TRBV27	TRBJ2-1	CASSLRGNEQFF
TRBV4-1	TRBJ2-1	CASSQDSGSHNEQFF
TRBV7-9	TRBJ2-3	CASSYENTQYF
TRBV7-8	TRBJ1-2	CASSLGQVYTF
TRBV10-3	TRBJ1-2	CATSRQILANYGYTF
TRBV7-6	TRBJ2-7	CASSLVTGLAGEYEQYF
TRBV5-1	TRBJ2-7	CASSLEGGLGEQYF
TRBV9	TRBJ1-4	CASSVGSGPNEKLFF
TRBV5-1	TRBJ2-1	CASSYQQGAQGSEQFF
TRBV2	TRBJ1-5	CASRGTGNQPQHF
TRBV15	TRBJ1-2	CATSRARGDYYGYTF
TRBV10-2	TRBJ2-4	CASRSGQLAKNIQYF
TRBV2	TRBJ2-2	CASILRWGPGELFF
TRBV7-6	TRBJ2-7	CASSLDRGYYEQYF
TRBV6-1	TRBJ2-6	CASSEQAGANVLTF
TRBV7-9	TRBJ2-3	CASRRQGSASTDTQYF
TRBV7-9	TRBJ1-2	CASSRTGVRYGYTF
TRBV23-1	TRBJ1-1	CASSQSAGSDTEAFF
TRBV5-1	TRBJ2-1	CASSPVSSGSRDEQFF
TRBV20-1	TRBJ2-5	CSVPSQETQYF
TRBV10-3	TRBJ2-7	CAISESPWTSYEQYF
TRBV25-1	TRBJ1-2	CASSEYGQDYGYTF
TRBV6-5	TRBJ1-1	CASSEDRGQTEAFF
TRBV7-9	TRBJ2-4	CASEGTGAIQYF
TRBV5-1	TRBJ2-1	CASSFGGGSYNEQFF